This T cell receptor beta chain came from a study of T cell responses to AZD1222 COVID-19 vaccine. The CDR3 is 12 amino acids. CDR1 is SNHLY and CDR2 is FYNNEI in the germline V gene. The ends were cut back, 6 bases at V and 7 bases at J, with 10 bases in the middle. This table comes from immunoSEQ multiplex PCR, and its TCRdb copy is limited to in-frame clones, with some not included. The table lists around 100,000 clones, around nine tenths of them singletons. Study observations and caveats: Nearly half of the spike-specific TCRs reportedly recognize variant regions that carry no mutations. It was only after the peak T cell response that any repertoires were sampled.

Comments on this clone: No antigen is known for it.

The source material was peripheral blood, sampled on day 0 of AZD1222 vaccination. The sequence derives from an adult in good health. The rearrangement uses TRBV2 and TRBJ1-3, with D uncertain. CDR3 sequence (DNA): TGTGCCAGCAGCCAATTGCGGAACACCATATATTTT. It is translated as CASSQLRNTIYF. The full variable domain, completed using reference TRBV2 and TRBJ1-3, is EPEVTQTPSHQVTQMGQEVILRCVPISNHLYFYWYRQILGQKVEFLVSFYNNEISEKSEIFDDQFSVERPDGSNFTLKIRSTKLEDSAMYFCASSQLRNTIYFGEGSWLTVV.